The clone carrying this T cell receptor (beta chain) occurred a few times. No antigen is known for it. The sample is drawn from a study of long-term antiretroviral therapy in people with HIV. Overall study results and limits: The range of CDR3 lengths in HIV repertoires proved narrower than that found in controls.

Trimming stripped 2 bases from V and 0 bases from J, with 11 bases between. CDR3 size: 17 residues. Germline V lookup: CDR1 KGHSH, CDR2 LQKENI. Survey level was the resolution at which the v3.0 immunoSEQ assay ran. Using immunoSEQ multiplex PCR, the repertoire was profiled, and TCRdb retains in-frame clones only, with some absent. The repertoire includes over 30,000 clones, 87% of them detected once, and under 15% sits in the top ten. The gene calls are TRBV18 and TRBJ2-6; no clear D gene. Source: unsorted PBMCs, taken 1.1 years after starting antiretroviral therapy. This receptor was obtained from a man aged 18 to 30 with HIV. This chain's CDR3 is CASSPEPGRSGANVLTF. DNA for the CDR3: TGTGCCAGCTCACCAGAGCCAGGACGCTCTGGGGCCAACGTCCTGACTTTC.